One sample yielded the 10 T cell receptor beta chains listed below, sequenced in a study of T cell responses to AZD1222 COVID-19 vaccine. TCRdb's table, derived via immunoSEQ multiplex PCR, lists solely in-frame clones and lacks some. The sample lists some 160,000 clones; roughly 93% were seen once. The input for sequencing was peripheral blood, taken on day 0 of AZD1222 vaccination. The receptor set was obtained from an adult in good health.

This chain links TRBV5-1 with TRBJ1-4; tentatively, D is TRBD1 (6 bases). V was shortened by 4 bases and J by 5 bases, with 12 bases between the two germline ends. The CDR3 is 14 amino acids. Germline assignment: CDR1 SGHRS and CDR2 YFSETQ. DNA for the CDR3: TGCGCCAGCAGCGCAGGGACAAGGAATGAAAAACTGTTTTTT. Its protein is CASSAGTRNEKLFF.

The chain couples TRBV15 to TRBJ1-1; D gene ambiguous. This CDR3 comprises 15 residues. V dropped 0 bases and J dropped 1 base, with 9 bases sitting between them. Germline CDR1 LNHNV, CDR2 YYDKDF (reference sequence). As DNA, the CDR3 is TGTGCCACCAGCAGAGATCGAGGGCAGAACACTGAAGCTTTCTTT. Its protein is CATSRDRGQNTEAFF.

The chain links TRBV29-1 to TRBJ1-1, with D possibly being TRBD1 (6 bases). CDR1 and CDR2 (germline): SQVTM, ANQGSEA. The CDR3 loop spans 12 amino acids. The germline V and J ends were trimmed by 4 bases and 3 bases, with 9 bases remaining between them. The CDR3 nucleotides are TGCAGCGTTGTGGGGGCCGACACTGAAGCTTTCTTT. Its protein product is CSVVGADTEAFF.

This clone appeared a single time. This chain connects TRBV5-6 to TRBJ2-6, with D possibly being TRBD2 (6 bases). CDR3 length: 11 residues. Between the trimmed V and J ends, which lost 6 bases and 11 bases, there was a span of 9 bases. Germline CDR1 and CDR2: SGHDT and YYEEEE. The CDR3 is CASTPGDVLTF. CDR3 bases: TGTGCCAGCACGCCGGGGGACGTCCTGACTTTC.

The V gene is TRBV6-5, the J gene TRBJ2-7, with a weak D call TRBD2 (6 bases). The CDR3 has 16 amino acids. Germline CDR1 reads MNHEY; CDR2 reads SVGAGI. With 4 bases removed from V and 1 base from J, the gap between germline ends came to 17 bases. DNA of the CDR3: TGTGCCAGCAGTTCTCACGGGGGTATAGTTTCCTACGAGCAGTACTTC. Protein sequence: CASSSHGGIVSYEQYF.

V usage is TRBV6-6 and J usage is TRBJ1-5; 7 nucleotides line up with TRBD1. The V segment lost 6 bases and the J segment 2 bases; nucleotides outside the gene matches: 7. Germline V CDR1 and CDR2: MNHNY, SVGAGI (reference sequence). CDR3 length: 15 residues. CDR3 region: CASRQRQGGNQPQHF. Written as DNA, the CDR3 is TGTGCCAGCAGACAACGACAGGGTGGCAATCAGCCCCAGCATTTT.

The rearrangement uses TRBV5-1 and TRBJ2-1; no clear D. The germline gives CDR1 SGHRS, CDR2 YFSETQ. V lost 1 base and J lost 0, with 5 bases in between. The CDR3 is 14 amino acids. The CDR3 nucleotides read TGCGCCAGCAGCTTGTTTAGCTCCTACAATGAGCAGTTCTTC. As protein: CASSLFSSYNEQFF.

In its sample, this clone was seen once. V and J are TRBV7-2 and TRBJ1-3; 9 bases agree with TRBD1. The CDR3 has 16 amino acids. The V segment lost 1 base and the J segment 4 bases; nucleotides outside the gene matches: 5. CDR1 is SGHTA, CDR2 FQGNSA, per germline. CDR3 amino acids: CASSLVTGGLGNTIYF. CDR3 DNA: TGTGCCAGCAGCTTAGTCACAGGGGGCTTAGGAAACACCATATATTTT.

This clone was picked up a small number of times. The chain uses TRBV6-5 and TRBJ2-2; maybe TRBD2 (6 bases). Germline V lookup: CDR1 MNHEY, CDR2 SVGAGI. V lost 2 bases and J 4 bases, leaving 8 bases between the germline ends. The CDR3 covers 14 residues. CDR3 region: CASSYQRATGELFF. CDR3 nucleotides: TGTGCCAGCAGTTACCAGCGGGCCACCGGGGAGCTGTTTTTT.

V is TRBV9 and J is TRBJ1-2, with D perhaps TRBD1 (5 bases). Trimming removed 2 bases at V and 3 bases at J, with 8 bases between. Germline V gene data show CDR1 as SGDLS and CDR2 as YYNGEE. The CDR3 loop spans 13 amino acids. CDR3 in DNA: TGTGCCAGCAGCGTCACGGGGGACTATGGCTACACCTTC. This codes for CASSVTGDYGYTF.